This T cell receptor (delta chain) was sequenced during a study of DNA immune sequencing with unique molecular identifiers (TCRdb year 2020). About the study as a whole: Immunomagnetic cell separation was used to enrich gammadelta T cells from buffy coats, and the genomic DNA of the enriched gammadelta T cells was sequenced. Fluorescence-activated cell sorting was used to enrich gammadelta T cells from the PBMC of roughly ten healthy people. For the enriched versus non-enriched comparison, around 100 ng enriched gammadelta T-cell DNA and approximately 1 ug non-enriched PBMC DNA were sequenced. The study developed and validated an ultrasensitive DNA-based TRD repertoire sequencing method using PCR-introduced unique molecular identifiers. Validation of the sequencing method was done both on synthetic reference molecules and on blood samples taken from healthy individuals. Donors were healthy individuals, with roughly ten donors profiled from sorted peripheral blood gammadelta T cells. Results and caveats for the whole study, not just this receptor: Among clonotypes from healthy donors, the most common TRD rearrangement was TRDV2 paired with TRDJ1. Variation in TRD repertoire diversity was observed between healthy donors, with several donors found to be highly oligoclonal, in that the top 5 clonotypes exceeded half of productive molecules. The primer-based approach cannot detect novel TRD sequences that are not targeted by the primers.

The V end loses 0 bases and the J end loses 0 bases, and a stretch of 16 bases separates them. Counted from cysteine to phenylalanine, this CDR3 has 17 amino acids. Only the CDR3 region is kept as DNA, spanning 51 bases read in frame from base 1. According to the germline V gene, CDR1 reads GEAIGNYY and CDR2 reads EKD. This clone has a handful of counts. It has no known antigen specificity. This DNA's translation differs at residue 10 from TCRdb's protein, which comes from a much larger clone; a read error is likely, and the protein shown is translated from the DNA. The library came from multiplex PCR. A 32-plex assay, with primers for all 8 TRDV and 4 TRDJ genes spanning the CDR3, was used to amplify the genomic DNA. A 12-nucleotide UMI was introduced during around 3 barcoding PCR cycles, after which a second PCR was performed with Illumina adapter primers. AMPure XP beads were used to purify the libraries, and library quality was checked on a Fragment Analyzer using the HS NGS Fragment kit. Sequencing was run on an Illumina MiniSeq mid-output kit with roughly 20% PhiX and 150 cycles of paired-end reads. From the authors' description of their analysis: MIGEC version 1.2.9 was used to process reads, grouping reads by UMI and building error-corrected consensus sequences. Post-processing used modified VDJtools version 1.2.1 scripts and the tcR R package. TCRdb reanalyzed the public reads with the CATT caller, and identical DNA sequences were merged afterwards. These V and J calls are TCRdb output, not the study's own analysis. The sample table records 2,300 or so delta-chain clones; around 14% of these occur just once. The ten largest clonotypes hold about half of the sample.

This clonotype was obtained from a human donor in good health. The source material was gamma-delta T cells enriched from blood buffy coat, or unenriched PBMCs (not recorded which). The chain couples TRDV2 to TRDJ1, with TRDD3 as a weak D call on 6 bases. The nucleotide sequence is TGTGCCTGTGACACCCTCGTGTTGGGGGGGAACACCGATAAACTCATCTTT. Translated, this gives CACDTLVLGGNTDKLIF.